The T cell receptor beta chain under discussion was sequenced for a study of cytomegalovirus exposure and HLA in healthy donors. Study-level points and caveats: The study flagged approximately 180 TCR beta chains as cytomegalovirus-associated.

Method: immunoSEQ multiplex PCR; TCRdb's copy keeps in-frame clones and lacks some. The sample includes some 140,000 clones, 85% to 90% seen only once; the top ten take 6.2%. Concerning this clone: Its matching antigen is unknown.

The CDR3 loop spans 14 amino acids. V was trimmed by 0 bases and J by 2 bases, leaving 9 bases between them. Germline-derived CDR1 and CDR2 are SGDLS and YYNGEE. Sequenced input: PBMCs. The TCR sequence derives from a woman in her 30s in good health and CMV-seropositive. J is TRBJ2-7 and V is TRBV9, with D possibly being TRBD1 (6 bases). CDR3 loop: CASSVDRVPYEQYF. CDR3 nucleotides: TGTGCCAGCAGCGTAGACAGGGTCCCCTACGAGCAGTACTTC.